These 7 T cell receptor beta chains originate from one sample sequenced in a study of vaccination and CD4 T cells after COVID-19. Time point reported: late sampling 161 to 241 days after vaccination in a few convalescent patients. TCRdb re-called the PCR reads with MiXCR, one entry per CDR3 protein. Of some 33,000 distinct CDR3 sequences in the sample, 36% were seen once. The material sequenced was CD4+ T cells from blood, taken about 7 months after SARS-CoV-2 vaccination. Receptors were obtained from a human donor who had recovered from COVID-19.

The CDR3 nucleotides are TGCAGTGCTAGAGCGGGAGGTAAACCTGAGCAGTTCTTC. The encoded protein is CSARAGGKPEQFF. The chain is built from TRBV20-1 and TRBJ2-1, with 7 bases that match TRBD2. The length of the CDR3 is 13 residues. Per the germline V gene, CDR1 is DFQATT and CDR2 is SNEGSKA (reference sequence). V lost 1 base to trimming and J lost 9 bases; unmatched junction nucleotides: 6.

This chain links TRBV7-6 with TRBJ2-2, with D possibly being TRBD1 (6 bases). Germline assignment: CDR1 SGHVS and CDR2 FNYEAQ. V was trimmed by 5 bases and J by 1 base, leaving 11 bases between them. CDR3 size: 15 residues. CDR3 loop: CASSPGTKNTGELFF. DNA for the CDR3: TGTGCCAGCAGCCCCGGGACAAAGAACACCGGGGAGCTGTTTTTT.

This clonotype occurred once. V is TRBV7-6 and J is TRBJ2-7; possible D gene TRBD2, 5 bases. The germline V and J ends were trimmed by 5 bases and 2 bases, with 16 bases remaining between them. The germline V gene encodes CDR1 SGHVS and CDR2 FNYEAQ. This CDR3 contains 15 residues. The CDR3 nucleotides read TGTGCCAGCAGCCCTCGGATAGCGTTCACCTACGAGCAGTACTTC. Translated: CASSPRIAFTYEQYF.

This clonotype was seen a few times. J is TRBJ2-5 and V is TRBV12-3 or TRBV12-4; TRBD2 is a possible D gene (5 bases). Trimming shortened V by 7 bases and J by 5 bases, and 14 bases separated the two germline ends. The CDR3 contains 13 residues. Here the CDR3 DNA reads TGTGCCAGCACCCCTGAGGGTCGCGAGACCCAGTACTTC. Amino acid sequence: CASTPEGRETQYF.

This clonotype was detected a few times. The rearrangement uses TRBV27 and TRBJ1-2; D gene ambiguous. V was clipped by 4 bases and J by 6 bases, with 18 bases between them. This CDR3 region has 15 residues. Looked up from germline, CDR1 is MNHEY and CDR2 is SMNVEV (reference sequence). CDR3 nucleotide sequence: TGTGCCAGCAGTTCCCTCGCGGGTGTTAGGGATGGCTACACCTTC. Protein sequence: CASSSLAGVRDGYTF.

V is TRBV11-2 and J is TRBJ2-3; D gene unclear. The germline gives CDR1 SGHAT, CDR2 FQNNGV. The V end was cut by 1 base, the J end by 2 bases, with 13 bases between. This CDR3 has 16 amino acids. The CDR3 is CASSLGTVIATDTQYF. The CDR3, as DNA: TGTGCCAGCAGCTTAGGAACAGTGATAGCCACAGATACGCAGTATTTT.

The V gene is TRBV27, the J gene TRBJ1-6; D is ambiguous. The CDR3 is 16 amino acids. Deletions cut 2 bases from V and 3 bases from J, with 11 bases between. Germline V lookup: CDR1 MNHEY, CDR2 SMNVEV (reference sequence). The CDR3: CASSLEWVGYNSPLHF. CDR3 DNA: TGTGCCAGCAGTTTAGAGTGGGTTGGCTATAATTCACCCCTCCACTTT.